The rows below give T cell receptor beta chains drawn from one sample of a study of blood T cell repertoires in COVID-19. Assay: immunoSEQ multiplex PCR; the TCRdb copy retains only in-frame clones and omits some. The sample shows some 200,000 clones, more than 75% of them seen only once. The sample comprised peripheral blood. These receptors all stem from a woman aged 50 to 65 with active or convalescent COVID-19. The CDR3 runs from the conserved cysteine through the conserved F or W. The order of the fields is D gene, V gene, J gene, clone size, CDR3 protein, CDR3 DNA. A D gene is named only where the DNA matches it firmly. Size is omitted from some rows. Given values are once, few, many or a class for expanded clones.

TRBD2,TRBV7-2,TRBJ2-4,.,CASSISGGRTKNIQYF,TGTGCCAGCAGCATTTCGGGGGGGCGGACCAAAAACATTCAGTACTTC
TRBD1,TRBV9,TRBJ2-3,.,CASNPGGGAFTDTQYF,TGTGCCAGCAACCCAGGGGGCGGGGCCTTCACAGATACGCAGTATTTT
.,TRBV7-8,TRBJ2-1,.,CASVGEGQLFYNEQFF,TGTGCCAGCGTCGGGGAAGGACAGTTGTTCTACAATGAGCAGTTCTTC
.,TRBV4-3,TRBJ1-4,.,CASSQWKAGLLFF,TGCGCCAGCAGCCAATGGAAGGCAGGGTTACTGTTTTTT
TRBD2,TRBV7-9,TRBJ2-3,.,CASSLGRAGSRTDTQYF,TGTGCCAGCAGCTTAGGACGAGCGGGGTCTCGGACAGATACGCAGTATTTT
TRBD1,TRBV6-5,TRBJ2-1,.,CASRDSQGTYNEQFF,TGTGCCAGCAGGGACTCACAGGGGACCTACAATGAGCAGTTCTTC
TRBD2,TRBV6-5,TRBJ2-7,.,CASVLAGANYEQYF,TGTGCCAGCGTGCTAGCGGGAGCCAACTACGAGCAGTACTTC
TRBD1,TRBV29-1,TRBJ2-7,.,CSVSDRTYEQYF,TGCAGCGTCTCGGACAGGACGTACGAGCAGTACTTC
.,TRBV5-5,TRBJ2-7,.,CASSFRDKGLYEQYF,TGTGCCAGCAGCTTCAGGGATAAAGGGCTCTACGAGCAGTACTTC
TRBD1,TRBV6-5,TRBJ1-2,.,CASRDRGPYGYTF,TGTGCCAGCAGAGACAGGGGTCCCTATGGCTACACCTTC
.,TRBV7-3,TRBJ1-2,.,CASSFSGDYGYTF,TGTGCCAGCAGCTTCAGCGGGGACTATGGCTACACCTTC
.,TRBV2,TRBJ1-5,.,CASRGNLDSQPQHF,TGTGCCAGCAGGGGTAATTTAGACTCTCAGCCCCAGCATTTT
.,TRBV27,TRBJ1-2,.,CASSSPTGYGYTF,TGTGCCAGCAGTTCCCCGACAGGCTATGGCTACACCTTC
.,TRBV7-2,TRBJ1-1,.,CASSLGAGMRTEAFF,TGTGCCAGCAGCTTAGGTGCGGGGATGAGGACTGAAGCTTTCTTT
TRBD1,TRBV6-5,TRBJ1-1,.,CASSWDSEAFF,TGTGCCAGCAGTTGGGACAGTGAAGCTTTCTTT
TRBD1,TRBV9,TRBJ2-3,.,CASSFSGTDRDTQYF,TGTGCCAGCAGCTTCTCCGGGACAGACCGAGATACGCAGTATTTT
TRBD1,TRBV3-1/TRBV3-2,TRBJ1-4,.,CASSQRQGGNEKLFF,TGTGCCAGCAGCCAGAGACAGGGAGGAAATGAAAAACTGTTTTTT
.,TRBV6-2/TRBV6-3,TRBJ2-5,.,CASSYGALSETQYF,TGTGCCAGCAGTTACGGGGCTTTATCAGAGACCCAGTACTTC
.,TRBV7-8,TRBJ1-3,.,CASSLEIHSGNIRLSGNTIYF,TGTGCCAGCAGCTTAGAGATTCACTCTGGAAATATACGACTCTCTGGAAACACCATATATTTT
.,TRBV7-2,TRBJ1-3,once,CASSLRLTGLNPGNTIYF,TGTGCCAGCAGCTTACGTTTAACGGGGTTGAACCCCGGAAACACCATATATTTT
TRBD1,TRBV5-1,TRBJ1-1,.,CASSAMPGQGNEAFF,TGCGCCAGCAGCGCTATGCCGGGACAGGGAAATGAAGCTTTCTTT
.,TRBV7-3,TRBJ1-6,.,CASSLNQNSPLHF,TGTGCCAGCAGCTTAAACCAGAATTCACCCCTCCACTTT
.,TRBV30,TRBJ1-1,few,CAWSVSGIEAFF,TGTGCCTGGAGTGTATCGGGGATTGAAGCTTTCTTT